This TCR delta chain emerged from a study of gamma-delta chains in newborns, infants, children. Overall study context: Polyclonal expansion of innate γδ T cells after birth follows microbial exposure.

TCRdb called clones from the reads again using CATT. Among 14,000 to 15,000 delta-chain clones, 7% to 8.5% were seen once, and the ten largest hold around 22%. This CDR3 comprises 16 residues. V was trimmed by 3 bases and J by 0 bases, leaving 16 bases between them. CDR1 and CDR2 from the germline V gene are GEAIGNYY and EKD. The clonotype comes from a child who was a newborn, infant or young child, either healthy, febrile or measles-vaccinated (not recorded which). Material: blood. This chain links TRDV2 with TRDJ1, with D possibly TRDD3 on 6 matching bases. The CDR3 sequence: CACDVLRIQYTDKLIF. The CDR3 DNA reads TGTGCCTGTGACGTACTGAGGATACAGTACACCGATAAACTCATCTTT.